Sequencing of this TCR beta chain was carried out in a study of blood T cell repertoires in COVID-19. Study-level background: Nucleic acid was either cDNA or gDNA, and it came from T cells, B-cell-depleted T cells, or PBMCs.

Original analysis: Amplification with reference gene primers provided the estimates of nucleated cell counts. The assay was immunoSEQ multiplex PCR, and TCRdb's table has in-frame clones only and misses some. V, J and clone size reflect that table, while D and trimming were determined from the DNA. This sample has about 410,000 clones, with around nine tenths found just once. Enrollees, about 18 to 89 years old, lived in 24 US areas. Either two negative PCRs, clearance, or symptom resolution qualified Cohort 3 donors as recovered. This clone was picked up a small number of times. The V gene's germline CDR1 is LNHDA and CDR2 SQIVND (reference sequence). The CDR3 is 14 amino acids. V shed 4 bases and J 1 base; nucleotides not matched to a gene: 2.

The V call is TRBV19, the J call TRBJ2-7; TRBD1 aligns across 9 bases. This clonotype originated in a woman in her twenties or thirties who had recovered from COVID-19. Sample: PBMCs or T cells enriched from blood (not recorded which). CDR3 sequence (DNA): TGTGCCAGTAGTAAGGACAGGGGATCCTACGAGCAGTACTTC. This translates into CASSKDRGSYEQYF.